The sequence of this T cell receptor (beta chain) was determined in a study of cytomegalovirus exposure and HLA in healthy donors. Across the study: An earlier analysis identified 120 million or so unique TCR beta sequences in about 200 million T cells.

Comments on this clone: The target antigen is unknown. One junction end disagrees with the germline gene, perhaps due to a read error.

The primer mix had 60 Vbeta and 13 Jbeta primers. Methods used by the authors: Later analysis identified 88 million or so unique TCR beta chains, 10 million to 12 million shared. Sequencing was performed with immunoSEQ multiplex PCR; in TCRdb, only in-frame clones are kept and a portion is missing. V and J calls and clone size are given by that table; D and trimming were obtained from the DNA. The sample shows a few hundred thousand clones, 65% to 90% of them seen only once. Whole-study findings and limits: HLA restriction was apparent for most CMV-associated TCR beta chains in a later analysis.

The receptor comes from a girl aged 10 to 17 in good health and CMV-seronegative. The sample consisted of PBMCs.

CDR3 loop: CASRSNYSYTF. The CDR3 DNA sequence: TGTGCCAGCAGATCAAACTATAGCTACACCTTC. The chain joins TRBV9 to TRBJ1-2; no firm D call. The germline V gene has CDR1 SGDLS and CDR2 YYNGEE. The CDR3 consists of 11 residues.